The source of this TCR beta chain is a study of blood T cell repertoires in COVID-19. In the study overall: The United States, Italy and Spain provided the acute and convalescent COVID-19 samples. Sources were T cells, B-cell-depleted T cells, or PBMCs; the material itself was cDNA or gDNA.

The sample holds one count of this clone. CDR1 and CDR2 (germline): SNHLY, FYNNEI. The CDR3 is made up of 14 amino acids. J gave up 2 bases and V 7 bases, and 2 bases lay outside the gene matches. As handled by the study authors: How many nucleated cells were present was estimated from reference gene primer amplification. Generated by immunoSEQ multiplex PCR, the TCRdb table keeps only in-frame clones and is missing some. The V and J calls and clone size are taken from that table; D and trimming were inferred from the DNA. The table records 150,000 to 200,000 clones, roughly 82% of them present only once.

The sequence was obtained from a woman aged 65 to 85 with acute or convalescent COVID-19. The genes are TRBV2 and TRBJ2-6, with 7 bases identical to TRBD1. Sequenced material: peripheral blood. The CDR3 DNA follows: TGTGCCAGCACCGGGACAGCTGGGGCCAACGTCCTGACTTTC. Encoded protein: CASTGTAGANVLTF.